The entry below gives a single T cell receptor (beta chain) sequence along with its context. Its antigen is not known. The CDR3 contains 13 residues. Trimming cost V 6 bases and J 4 bases, with 12 bases left between them. Germline values: CDR1 MNHEY, CDR2 SVGAGI. This sample is drawn from a study of T cells in localized non-small cell lung cancer. Study-level findings and limits: Within adjacent lung there appeared a median roughly 60 of the top 100 tumor clones. Elevated blood T cell density was associated with longer overall survival. Uninvolved adjacent lung had the highest recorded T cell clonality, with tumor below it.

Sequenced by immunoSEQ multiplex PCR; TCRdb stores in-frame clones only, minus some. The sample carries 30,000 to 35,000 clones, 93% recorded once. The sequence was collected from an older female donor with stage I lung adenocarcinoma. The chain couples TRBV6-5 to TRBJ1-2, with TRBD1 as a possible D gene (5 bases). This material consisted of peripheral blood, taken before any cancer treatment. CDR3 sequence (DNA): TGTGCCAGCAGGGGGGGTATCCTCTATGGCTACACCTTC. Translating gives CASRGGILYGYTF.